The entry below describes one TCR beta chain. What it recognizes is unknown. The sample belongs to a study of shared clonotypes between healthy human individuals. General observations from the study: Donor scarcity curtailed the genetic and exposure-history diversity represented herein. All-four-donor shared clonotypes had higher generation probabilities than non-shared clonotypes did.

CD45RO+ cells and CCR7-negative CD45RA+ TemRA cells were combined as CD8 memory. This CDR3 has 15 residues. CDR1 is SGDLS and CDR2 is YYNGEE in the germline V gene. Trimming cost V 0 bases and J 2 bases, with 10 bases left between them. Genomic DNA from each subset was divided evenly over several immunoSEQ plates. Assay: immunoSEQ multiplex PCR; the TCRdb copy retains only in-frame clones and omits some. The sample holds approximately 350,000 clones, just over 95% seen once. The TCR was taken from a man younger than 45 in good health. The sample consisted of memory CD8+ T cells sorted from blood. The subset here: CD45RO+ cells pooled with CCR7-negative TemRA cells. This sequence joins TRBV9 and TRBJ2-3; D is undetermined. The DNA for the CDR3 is TGTGCCAGCAGCGTAGGGGGTAGCTTCACAGATACGCAGTATTTT. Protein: CASSVGGSFTDTQYF.